The rows below give T cell receptor beta chains drawn from one sample of a study of neurological immune-mediated disorders. TCRdb fed the 5' RACE reads into MiXCR, producing one record per CDR3 protein. In the table there are tens of thousands of distinct CDR3 sequences, around 4% of which are singletons. Sequencing was carried out using PBMCs. The receptors here all came from a man between 25 and 39 years old with multiple sclerosis. Both conserved end residues are part of each CDR3.

J: TRBJ2-2; V: TRBV11-2; CDR3: CASSTTGGAVGELFF
J: TRBJ1-2; V: TRBV12-3/TRBV12-4; CDR3: CASSFGRDYGYTF
J: TRBJ2-7; V: TRBV2; CDR3: CASSEGQGQTYEQYF
J: TRBJ2-7; V: TRBV4-1; CDR3: CASSQDRSLSSSYEQYF
J: TRBJ2-7; V: TRBV18; CDR3: CASSREREQYF
J: TRBJ2-2; V: TRBV5-1; CDR3: CASSRGGTGELFF
J: TRBJ2-3; V: TRBV15; CDR3: CATLDRLGGTDTQYF
J: TRBJ2-5; V: TRBV20-1; CDR3: CSASGPAGALGETQYF
J: TRBJ1-3; V: TRBV20-1; CDR3: CSASPGNTIYF
J: TRBJ1-2; V: TRBV29-1; CDR3: CSVEGRGLDYGYTF
J: TRBJ2-1; V: TRBV20-1; CDR3: CSARVRTSGVSEQFF
J: TRBJ2-2; V: TRBV5-6; CDR3: CASFFGTGDDTGELFF
J: TRBJ2-2; V: TRBV7-9; CDR3: CASSHSTGELFF
J: TRBJ2-7; V: TRBV5-5; CDR3: CASSLVSYYEQYF
J: TRBJ2-1; V: TRBV20-1; CDR3: CSARDREWSEQFF
J: TRBJ2-7; V: TRBV7-6; CDR3: CASSLGRGQAYEQYF
J: TRBJ1-1; V: TRBV7-6; CDR3: CASSFSRNTEAFF
J: TRBJ2-1; V: TRBV20-1; CDR3: CSARGTSRLYNEQFF
J: TRBJ1-2; V: TRBV5-1; CDR3: CASSPDGTGGNYGYTF
J: TRBJ1-1; V: TRBV19; CDR3: CASSIQQDSAEAFF
J: TRBJ2-3; V: TRBV5-1; CDR3: CASSLELRELAGGRDTQYF
J: TRBJ2-1; V: TRBV28; CDR3: CASSLLIPGELNNEQFF
J: TRBJ1-2; V: TRBV3-1; CDR3: CASSREGYGYTF
J: TRBJ2-7; V: TRBV27; CDR3: CASSLTGPSYEQYF
J: TRBJ2-7; V: TRBV28; CDR3: CATAFTTGGHEQYF
J: TRBJ1-1; V: TRBV7-9; CDR3: CASSLVRGPVNTEAFF
J: TRBJ1-6; V: TRBV7-2; CDR3: CASSLGDSPLHF
J: TRBJ2-7; V: TRBV9; CDR3: CASSAGGVYEQYF
J: TRBJ2-3; V: TRBV20-1; CDR3: CSARGTSGTDTQYF
J: TRBJ1-1; V: TRBV20-1; CDR3: CSAKLGLSNTEAFF
J: TRBJ1-4; V: TRBV5-1; CDR3: CASSLNRGHEKLFF
J: TRBJ2-3; V: TRBV5-1; CDR3: CASRGQGGLADTQYF
J: TRBJ1-2; V: TRBV5-1; CDR3: CASSRTGTSGGYTF
J: TRBJ2-5; V: TRBV20-1; CDR3: CSARLAGGPKETQYF
J: TRBJ1-1; V: TRBV25-1; CDR3: CASSEKTGLNTEAFF
J: TRBJ1-2; V: TRBV14; CDR3: CASSQENWLGYTF